The T cell receptor (beta chain) described here comes from a study of CD8+ T cells in alopecia areata. Study-wide results and limits: Lesional scalp, especially alopecia totalis/universalis, showed higher clonality than normal scalp. Mice showed clearer TCR sharing than patients did, a gap that was possibly HLA-related.

Following RNA extraction, reverse transcription yielded cDNA that acted as the sequencing template. TCRdb's table, derived via immunoSEQ multiplex PCR, lists solely in-frame clones and lacks some. The sample consists of 95,000 to 120,000 clones, approximately 59% of them appearing once. Sorted populations comprised CD4+ and CD8+ T cells obtained from PBMCs. Per the germline V gene, CDR1 is SQVTM and CDR2 is ANQGSEA. This CDR3 comprises 13 residues. Trimming pared 2 bases from V and 3 bases from J, leaving 11 bases between. A word on this clone: Antigen specificity is unknown.

This clonotype was obtained from a human donor in good health. Sequenced material: CD8+ T cells sorted from blood. V gene TRBV29-1 combines with J gene TRBJ2-7; D tentatively fits TRBD1 or TRBD2 (5 bases each). CDR3 sequence reads: CSVESPGSYEQYF. CDR3 bases: TGCAGCGTTGAATCCCCAGGGAGCTACGAGCAGTACTTC.